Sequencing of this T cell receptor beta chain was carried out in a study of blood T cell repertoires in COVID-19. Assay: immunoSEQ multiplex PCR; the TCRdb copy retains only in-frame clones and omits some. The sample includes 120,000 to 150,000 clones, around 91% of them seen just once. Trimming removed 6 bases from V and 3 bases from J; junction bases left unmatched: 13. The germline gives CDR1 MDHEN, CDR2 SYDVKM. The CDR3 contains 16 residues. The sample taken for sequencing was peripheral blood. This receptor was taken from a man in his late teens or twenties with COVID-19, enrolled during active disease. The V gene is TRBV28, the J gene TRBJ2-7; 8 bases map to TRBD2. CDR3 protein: CASSPHAASGRYEQYF. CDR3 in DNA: TGTGCCAGCAGCCCCCACGCGGCTAGCGGGCGCTACGAGCAGTACTTC.